A single sample is the source of the 24 T cell receptor beta chains below, sequenced in a study of T-cell reconstitution after alpha-beta-depleted transplantation in children. Unique molecular identifiers were incorporated into the prepared TCRbeta library. TCRdb reanalysed the PCR reads using MiXCR and keeps one entry per CDR3 protein. Of over 100,000 distinct CDR3 sequences in the sample, 10% were seen once. This specimen was PBMCs, taken before TCRalphabeta/CD19-depleted stem cell transplant. The origin of the receptors is a boy aged 2-9 years with acute lymphoblastic leukemia, due to receive a stem cell transplant.

The gene calls are TRBV13 and TRBJ2-1; the D is unclear. Germline V gene data show CDR1 as PRHDT and CDR2 as FYEKMQ (reference sequence). Trimming took 4 bases from V and 8 from J, leaving 6 bases between them. This CDR3 is built from 11 residues. The CDR3 bases are TGTGCCAGCAGCTCCCGATATGAGCAGTTCTTC. This codes for CASSSRYEQFF. Combining the CDR3 with reference TRBV13 and TRBJ2-1 gives the whole variable domain AAGVIQSPRHLIKEKRETATLKCYPIPRHDTVYWYQQGPGQDPQFLISFYEKMQSDKGSIPDRFSAQQFSDYHSELNMSSLELGDSALYFCASSSRYEQFFGPGTRLTVL.

This clonotype was recorded at least ten times. The chain recombines TRBV20-1 with TRBJ2-1; 13 nucleotides line up with TRBD2. Trimming at V came to 2 bases and at J to 3 bases, leaving 4 bases not matched to a gene. Germline V CDR1 and CDR2: DFQATT, SNEGSKA (reference sequence). The CDR3 extends over 16 amino acids. CDR3 DNA: TGCAGTGCTAGACTGGGACTAGCGGGGTTCTACAATGAGCAGTTCTTC. As protein: CSARLGLAGFYNEQFF.

This clonotype was counted only a few times. The chain links TRBV20-1 to TRBJ2-1; D perhaps matches TRBD2 (6 bases). Deletions cut 8 bases from V and 6 bases from J, with 11 bases between. The CDR3 totals 11 residues. Per the germline V gene, CDR1 is DFQATT and CDR2 is SNEGSKA (reference sequence). The CDR3 reads CSWDSLNEQFF. The CDR3 DNA is TGCAGTTGGGACTCCCTCAATGAGCAGTTCTTC.

The chain has TRBV5-6 and TRBJ2-1; 10 positions match TRBD1. Germline lookup yields CDR1 SGHDT and CDR2 YYEEEE. This CDR3 has 16 amino acids. The V and J ends lost 6 bases and 8 bases, in that order; junction bases with no gene match: 14. The CDR3 DNA reads TGTGCCAGCATCGAATTCCCCGGGACAGGGGCAGATGAGCAGTTCTTC. Its protein product is CASIEFPGTGADEQFF.

This clonotype has only a few counts. J is TRBJ2-7 and V is TRBV7-8, with 11 positions matching TRBD2. Germline V lookup: CDR1 SGHVS, CDR2 FQNEAQ. CDR3 length equals 17 residues. Germline trimming cut 6 bases from V and 4 bases from J; bases unmatched to any gene: 14. The DNA of the CDR3 is TGTGCCAGCAGTTTTTGCCTAGCGGGAGGCAACCATTACGAGCAGTACTTC. It specifies CASSFCLAGGNHYEQYF.

This clonotype occurred a few times. This chain connects TRBV28 to TRBJ2-7; 7 positions match TRBD2. Germline lookup yields CDR1 MDHEN and CDR2 SYDVKM. The CDR3 length is 14 residues. The J segment lost 3 bases and the V segment lost 7 bases, leaving 9 bases of the junction unmatched. As DNA, the CDR3 is TGTGCCAGCACCCTGGGGGGGGACCACTACGAGCAGTACTTC. It encodes CASTLGGDHYEQYF.

This chain uses TRBV7-3 with TRBJ2-2; D is ambiguous. Germline-derived CDR1 and CDR2 are SGHTA and FQGTGA. V was pared by 5 bases and J by 3 bases, with 7 bases between. The CDR3 spans 13 residues. CDR3 DNA sequence: TGTGCCAGCAGCATCTCACACACCGGGGAGCTGTTTTTT. This translates into CASSISHTGELFF.

This clonotype was counted only a few times. The V and J genes are TRBV5-1 and TRBJ2-2; 7 bases align to TRBD1. From germline, CDR1 is SGHRS and CDR2 YFSETQ. This CDR3 is built from 14 residues. V trimming: 6 bases; J trimming: 2 bases; junction bases outside the gene matches: 4. The CDR3 bases are TGCGCCAGCATGGACAGGTTTAACACCGGGGAGCTGTTTTTT. Translating it yields CASMDRFNTGELFF.

This clonotype appeared a few times. J is TRBJ2-7 and V is TRBV7-6; 7 bases map to TRBD2. The ends lost 5 bases at V and 3 bases at J; junction bases unmatched: 10. The CDR3 is made up of 15 amino acids. Germline V CDR1 and CDR2: SGHVS, FNYEAQ. In DNA, the CDR3 is TGTGCCAGCAGCCCCACGCAAGCGGGGCGCTACGAGCAGTACTTC. This translates into CASSPTQAGRYEQYF.

This clonotype has more than one count but fewer than ten. V gene TRBV20-1 combines with J gene TRBJ1-4; no definite D call. The CDR3 covers 12 residues. Germline CDR1 reads DFQATT; CDR2 reads SNEGSKA (reference sequence). V lost 3 bases and J 7 bases, leaving 9 bases between the germline ends. The CDR3 region is CSASSGLEKLFF. CDR3 nucleotides: TGCAGTGCTAGTTCTGGTCTTGAAAAACTGTTTTTT.

This clonotype has only a few counts. This chain uses TRBV5-1 with TRBJ2-5; 9 bases fit TRBD2. Trimming at V came to 7 bases and at J to 5 bases, leaving 3 bases not matched to a gene. The CDR3 is 12 residues long. CDR1 and CDR2 (germline): SGHRS, YFSETQ. CDR3 amino acids: CASAGGSETQYF. CDR3 bases: TGCGCCAGCGCGGGAGGGTCTGAGACCCAGTACTTC.

By frequency in the sample, this clonotype is medium-sized. The rearrangement uses TRBV5-1 and TRBJ2-1, with TRBD2 identical over 9 bases. The V segment lost 3 bases and the J segment 0 bases; nucleotides outside the gene matches: 1. CDR3 length: 15 amino acids. Germline loops: CDR1 SGHRS, CDR2 YFSETQ. In nucleotides, the CDR3 is TGCGCCAGCAGCTCTAGCGGGAACTCCTACAATGAGCAGTTCTTC. Translated, it gives CASSSSGNSYNEQFF.

This chain joins TRBV20-1 and TRBJ2-3; D gene ambiguous. Trimming took 1 base from V and 6 from J, leaving 14 bases between them. CDR3 length: 14 residues. In germline, CDR1 is DFQATT, CDR2 SNEGSKA (reference sequence). The CDR3 protein is CSARGHAIPDTQYF. CDR3 in DNA: TGCAGTGCTAGAGGCCATGCAATACCGGATACGCAGTATTTT.

DNA of the CDR3: TGTGCCATCAGTCCGGGGGCTGGGGTGGCCAAAAACATTCAGTACTTC. Protein sequence: CAISPGAGVAKNIQYF. The rearrangement links TRBV10-3 to TRBJ2-4, with D perhaps being TRBD1 or TRBD2 (6 bases each). V lost 5 bases to trimming and J lost 1 base, with 15 bases between them. Germline CDR1 and CDR2: ENHRY and SYGVKD. The CDR3 is made up of 16 amino acids.

This clonotype was detected only a few times. This sequence joins TRBV30 and TRBJ1-1, with TRBD1 matching 8 bases. This CDR3 is built from 16 residues. The germline V gene encodes CDR1 GTSNPN and CDR2 SVGIG (reference sequence). After removal of 3 bases from V and 7 bases from J, the junction contained 16 bases not matched to a gene. The CDR3 DNA sequence: TGTGCCTGGAGAGCGTACAGGGGGACGCGTTCGGTTGAAGCTTTCTTT. Protein sequence: CAWRAYRGTRSVEAFF.

This clonotype was seen ten or more times. The genes are TRBV28 and TRBJ1-1; no firm D call. Germline lookup yields CDR1 MDHEN and CDR2 SYDVKM. Trimming removed 6 bases at V and 1 base at J, with 6 bases between. This CDR3 region has 12 residues. CDR3 sequence (DNA): TGTGCCAGCAGCTCCCCGAACACTGAAGCTTTCTTT. Residues: CASSSPNTEAFF.

This clonotype was detected many times. This chain uses TRBV5-4 with TRBJ2-1; TRBD2 agrees at 9 bases. With 4 bases clipped from V and 7 bases from J, the junction kept 18 bases outside the gene matches. The CDR3 length is 18 residues. CDR1 and CDR2 from the germline V gene are SGHNT and YYREEE (reference sequence). DNA for the CDR3: TGTGCCAGCAGCCTGGTGGGTCTAGCGGGAAGGTTGGGGAATGAGCAGTTCTTC. It encodes CASSLVGLAGRLGNEQFF.

In its sample, this clonotype was seen many times. The chain links TRBV14 to TRBJ2-5; weak D call: TRBD1 (6 bases). This CDR3 is 17 amino acids long. CDR1 SGHDN and CDR2 FVKESK come from the germline V gene. Trimming shortened V by 1 base and J by 1 base, and 16 bases separated the two germline ends. CDR3 region: CASSQGGRGATQETQYF. The CDR3 nucleotides are TGTGCCAGCAGCCAAGGGGGCAGGGGAGCCACCCAAGAGACCCAGTACTTC. Together with reference TRBV14 and TRBJ2-5, the CDR3 gives the full variable domain: EAGVTQFPSHSVIEKGQTVTLRCDPISGHDNLYWYRRVMGKEIKFLLHFVKESKQDESGMPNNRFLAERTGGTYSTLKVQPAELEDSGVYFCASSQGGRGATQETQYFGPGTRLLVL.

J is TRBJ2-7 and V is TRBV25-1; tentatively, D is TRBD2 (5 bases). V was shortened by 5 bases and J by 2 bases, with 10 bases between the two germline ends. CDR3 length: 13 amino acids. CDR1 MGHDK and CDR2 SYGVNS come from the germline V gene. This chain's CDR3 is CASSPSGTYEQYF. DNA of the CDR3: TGTGCCAGCAGTCCGTCCGGGACCTACGAGCAGTACTTC.

This clonotype was counted ten times or more. The genes are TRBV20-1 and TRBJ2-1, with TRBD2 matching 7 bases. The ends lost 6 bases at V and 4 bases at J; junction bases unmatched: 12. The CDR3 loop spans 15 amino acids. CDR1 and CDR2 from the germline V gene are DFQATT and SNEGSKA (reference sequence). CDR3 DNA: TGCAGTGCCCCTTCGCCAGCGGGGTTGTACAATGAGCAGTTCTTC. Encoded protein: CSAPSPAGLYNEQFF.

The chain links TRBV29-1 to TRBJ2-1; possible D gene TRBD2, 5 bases. The length of the CDR3 is 15 residues. Germline V gene lookup returns CDR1 SQVTM and CDR2 ANQGSEA. V lost 0 bases, J lost 7 bases, and 16 bases lay in between. The DNA of the CDR3 is TGCAGCGTTGAAGAAGGCGGAGGCCGGGGTAATGAGCAGTTCTTC. It specifies CSVEEGGGRGNEQFF.

In its sample, this clonotype was seen many times. V and J are TRBV5-1 and TRBJ2-1, with D perhaps given as TRBD1 or TRBD2 (5 bases each). Germline V CDR1 and CDR2: SGHRS, YFSETQ. The CDR3 totals 16 residues. Trimming left V 0 bases short and J 2 bases short, with 12 bases between. This CDR3 is CASSLGGTGTYNEQFF. Here the CDR3 DNA reads TGCGCCAGCAGCTTGGGAGGGACGGGAACCTACAATGAGCAGTTCTTC.

This clonotype turned up a few times. V is TRBV20-1 and J is TRBJ2-3; D remains unclear. This CDR3 contains 13 residues. Between the trimmed V and J ends, which lost 1 base and 4 bases, there was a span of 9 bases. The germline CDR1 and CDR2 sequences are DFQATT and SNEGSKA (reference sequence). Written as DNA, the CDR3 is TGCAGTGCTAGAGCTTTCCGAGCAGATACGCAGTATTTT. Translated: CSARAFRADTQYF.

This clonotype was observed at least ten times. This sequence joins TRBV20-1 and TRBJ1-5, with TRBD1 matching over 8 bases. With 5 bases clipped from V and 6 bases from J, the junction kept 6 bases outside the gene matches. The CDR3 runs 13 residues. Per germline, CDR1 DFQATT and CDR2 SNEGSKA (reference sequence). The CDR3 region has the DNA TGCAGTGCTGCCGACAGGGGCGGTCAGCCCCAGCATTTT. This translates into CSAADRGGQPQHF.